These 22 T cell receptor beta chains were all obtained from the same sample, sequenced in a study of T cell responses to AZD1222 COVID-19 vaccine. Produced via immunoSEQ multiplex PCR; TCRdb's table is partial and in-frame only. This sample yields about 220,000 clones, of which around 93% are seen a single time; around 1% belongs to the top ten. The specimen was peripheral blood, collected on day 0 of MenACWY control vaccination. These receptors originate from an adult in good health.

The CDR3 protein is CASSLPSSSSYNSPLHF. As DNA, the CDR3 is TGTGCCAGCAGCCTCCCCAGCAGCTCCTCCTATAATTCACCCCTCCACTTT. J is TRBJ1-6 and V is TRBV3-1 (or the pseudogene TRBV3-2); no clear D. CDR3 length: 17 amino acids. Germline V gene data show CDR1 as LGHDT and CDR2 as YNNKEL (reference sequence). V lost 4 bases to trimming and J lost 0 bases, with 13 bases between them.

The chain employs TRBV5-1 and TRBJ2-7; perhaps TRBD2 as D (5 bases). The CDR3 is made up of 13 amino acids. From germline, CDR1 is SGHRS and CDR2 YFSETQ. CDR3 sequence (DNA): TGCGCTATAAAAGAGGGCAGGAGCTACGAGCAGTACTTC. Translating gives CAIKEGRSYEQYF. Full variable domain (rest looked up from reference TRBV5-1 and TRBJ2-7): KAGVTQTPRYLIKTRGQQVTLSCSPISGHRSVSWYQQTPGQGLQFLFEYFSETQRNKGNFPGRFSGRQFSNSRSEMNVSTLELGDSALYLCAIKEGRSYEQYFGPGTRLTVT.

The J gene is TRBJ2-7, the V gene TRBV12-3 or TRBV12-4; D unclear. Trimming shortened V by 2 bases and J by 5 bases, and 10 bases separated the two germline ends. The CDR3 runs to 13 residues. CDR3 DNA sequence: TGTGCCAGCAGTTTAATGGGTCCTAACGAGCAGTACTTC. This codes for CASSLMGPNEQYF.

The chain has TRBV6-5 and TRBJ1-5; 8 bases agree with TRBD1. After removal of 6 bases from V and 3 bases from J, the junction contained 7 bases not matched to a gene. The CDR3 spans 15 residues. Germline CDR1 and CDR2: MNHEY and SVGAGI. The CDR3 nucleotides are TGTGCCAGCAGACAGGACAGGGCGTCCAATCAGCCCCAGCATTTT. Its protein is CASRQDRASNQPQHF.

Of note for this clone: Additional DNA sequences in this sample encode the identical CDR3. The V and J genes are TRBV6-5 and TRBJ1-3, with TRBD1 identical over 8 bases. Germline V gene sequence: CDR1 MNHEY, CDR2 SVGAGI. The CDR3 has 14 amino acids. Unmatched junction bases numbered 1, after V lost 5 bases and J lost 1 base. The CDR3 loop is CASSRDRSGNTIYF. The CDR3 region has the DNA TGTGCCAGCAGTCGGGACAGGTCTGGAAACACCATATATTTT.

This clone is a singleton in its sample. The gene calls are TRBV9 and TRBJ2-3; D possibly corresponds to TRBD2 (7 bases). The CDR3 extends over 13 amino acids. V was cut by 8 bases and J by 5 bases, with 15 bases left in between. Germline CDR1 reads SGDLS; CDR2 reads YYNGEE. The CDR3 DNA reads as TGTGCCAGTCAACAAGGGGGGGTAGATACGCAGTATTTT. Its protein is CASQQGGVDTQYF.

J is TRBJ1-2 and V is TRBV6-5; D may be TRBD1 (5 bases). Germline CDR1 reads MNHEY; CDR2 reads SVGAGI. Trimming cost V 6 bases and J 0 bases, with 11 bases left between them. This CDR3 region has 14 residues. The CDR3 region has the DNA TGTGCCAGCAGAATGCAGGGAACTAACTATGGCTACACCTTC. Protein: CASRMQGTNYGYTF.

The chain carries TRBV19 and TRBJ1-2; TRBD1 agrees at 7 bases. Germline V gene sequence: CDR1 LNHDA, CDR2 SQIVND (reference sequence). Trimming cost V 3 bases and J 4 bases; bases outside gene matches: 8. The CDR3 sequence is 15 residues long. CDR3 in DNA: TGTGCCAGTAGTATTATAGGGGGCGTCGGCTATGGCTACACCTTC. Translating gives CASSIIGGVGYGYTF. Full variable domain (outside the CDR3, taken from reference TRBV19 and TRBJ1-2): DGGITQSPKYLFRKEGQNVTLSCEQNLNHDAMYWYRQDPGQGLRLIYYSQIVNDFQKGDIAEGYSVSREKKESFPLTVTSAQKNPTAFYLCASSIIGGVGYGYTFGSGTRLTVV.

This chain links TRBV5-6 with TRBJ1-2; D gene uncertain. CDR1 is SGHDT, CDR2 YYEEEE, per germline. Between the trimmed V and J ends, which lost 4 bases and 8 bases, there was a span of 18 bases. The CDR3 runs 14 residues. The CDR3, as DNA: TGTGCCAGCAGCCCACGATCGTCTGTGAGGGGCTACACCTTC. As protein: CASSPRSSVRGYTF.

This clone was seen just once. The chain has TRBV11-2 and TRBJ2-5; weak D call: TRBD1 (5 bases). Germline CDR1 and CDR2: SGHAT and FQNNGV. The CDR3 covers 14 residues. V was clipped by 5 bases and J by 1 base, with 11 bases between them. The CDR3 DNA reads TGTGCCAGCAGCCAAGGGGTGGCCCAAGAGACCCAGTACTTC. As protein: CASSQGVAQETQYF. Supplemented by reference TRBV11-2 and TRBJ2-5, the full variable domain reads EAGVAQSPRYKIIEKRQSVAFWCNPISGHATLYWYQQILGQGPKLLIQFQNNGVVDDSQLPKDRFSAERLKGVDSTLKIQPAKLEDSAVYLCASSQGVAQETQYFGPGTRLLVL.

The table lists this clone with a few counts. The chain employs TRBV10-1 and TRBJ2-7; 8 bases align to TRBD1. Germline CDR1 and CDR2: WNHNN and SYGVQD (reference sequence). The CDR3 extends over 13 amino acids. Losses at the gene ends were 8 bases for V and 7 bases for J; bases not matched to a gene: 10. The CDR3 DNA is TGCGCCAGCCCACGGACAGGGACTCGTGAGCAGTACTTC. Its translation is CASPRTGTREQYF.

The rearrangement uses TRBV3-1 (or the pseudogene TRBV3-2) and TRBJ2-6; weak D call: TRBD2 (5 bases). Germline lookup yields CDR1 LGHDT and CDR2 YNNKEL (reference sequence). Between the trimmed V and J ends, which lost 4 bases and 0 bases, there was a span of 16 bases. The CDR3 is 18 residues long. The DNA of the CDR3 is TGTGCCAGCAGCCTCGCGGGTACCCCCCTCTCTGGGGCCAACGTCCTGACTTTC. Translating it yields CASSLAGTPLSGANVLTF.

Comments on this clone: The sample contains more than one DNA sequence encoding this CDR3. The chain links TRBV12-3 or TRBV12-4 to TRBJ1-3; D remains ambiguous. The CDR3 contains 12 residues. Trimming removed 2 bases at V and 4 bases at J, with 3 bases between. For the CDR3, the DNA is TGTGCCAGCAGTTTACTGGGAAACACCATATATTTT. Amino acids: CASSLLGNTIYF.

This clone was seen once. This chain joins TRBV3-1 (or the pseudogene TRBV3-2) and TRBJ2-2, with a weak D call TRBD2 (6 bases). Germline V CDR1 and CDR2: LGHDT, YNNKEL (reference sequence). The CDR3 sequence is 15 residues long. Trimming removed 4 bases from V and 6 bases from J, with 15 bases in between. In DNA, the CDR3 is TGTGCCAGCAGCCCACGGGGTGCTAGCGCCGGGGAGCTGTTTTTT. It encodes CASSPRGASAGELFF.

The chain recombines TRBV7-9 with TRBJ1-1; TRBD1 is a possible D gene (5 bases). The CDR3 runs to 14 residues. With 5 bases removed from V and 4 bases from J, the gap between germline ends came to 14 bases. The germline V gene encodes CDR1 SEHNR and CDR2 FQNEAQ (reference sequence). This chain's CDR3 is CASSPGAEFTEAFF. The CDR3 DNA is TGTGCCAGCAGCCCCGGGGCCGAATTCACTGAAGCTTTCTTT. The full variable domain, its missing parts supplied by reference TRBV7-9 and TRBJ1-1, is DTGVSQNPRHKITKRGQNVTFRCDPISEHNRLYWYRQTLGQGPEFLTYFQNEAQLEKSRLLSDRFSAERPKGSFSTLEIQRTEQGDSAMYLCASSPGAEFTEAFFGQGTRLTVV.

The chain has TRBV18 and TRBJ1-5; 7 bases map to TRBD1. Germline assignment: CDR1 KGHSH and CDR2 LQKENI. Losses at the gene ends were 3 bases for V and 6 bases for J; bases not matched to a gene: 5. This CDR3 is 14 amino acids long. The DNA of the CDR3 is TGTGCCAGCTCACCCGACAGGGCACCTCAGCCCCAGCATTTT. Residues: CASSPDRAPQPQHF.

The chain uses TRBV6-6 and TRBJ1-5; 7 bases align to TRBD1. Per the germline V gene, CDR1 is MNHNY and CDR2 is SVGAGI (reference sequence). This CDR3 has 15 amino acids. V was clipped by 5 bases and J by 4 bases; unmatched bases: 8. CDR3 region: CASSHRDSSNQPQHF. In DNA form, the CDR3 reads TGTGCCAGCAGTCACCGGGACAGCTCAAATCAGCCCCAGCATTTT.

In its sample, this clone was seen once. The rearrangement uses TRBV5-1 and TRBJ2-7, with D perhaps TRBD2 (5 bases). Germline CDR1 and CDR2: SGHRS and YFSETQ. V was clipped by 4 bases and J by 6 bases, with 14 bases between them. The CDR3 runs 13 residues. CDR3 region: CASSPPQEGEQYF. The CDR3 coding sequence is TGCGCCAGCAGCCCCCCGCAAGAGGGCGAGCAGTACTTC.

CDR3 sequence reads: CASSPEGLPTGELFF. CDR3 coding DNA: TGTGCCAGCAGCCCAGAGGGACTACCCACCGGGGAGCTGTTTTTT. This chain joins TRBV11-1 and TRBJ2-2; the match to TRBD2 covers 7 bases. This CDR3 comprises 15 residues. The germline gives CDR1 SGHAT, CDR2 FQDESV (reference sequence). Trimming took 5 bases from V and 4 from J; bases not matched to a gene: 7.

J is TRBJ2-7 and V is TRBV21-1; the table's D call TRBD1 went unverified against the DNA. TRBV21-1 is a known pseudogene. The CDR3 sequence is 9 residues long. This chain's CDR3 is CASSKGAYF. DNA for the CDR3: TGTGCCAGCAGCAAAGGGGCGTACTTC.

The V and J genes are TRBV9 and TRBJ1-5; D is unresolved. Trimming took off 8 bases at V and 3 bases at J, with 15 bases between the two ends. The V gene's germline CDR1 is SGDLS and CDR2 YYNGEE. There are 14 residues in the CDR3. This CDR3 reads CASSIGSSNQPQHF. CDR3 nucleotide sequence: TGTGCCAGTTCGATCGGCAGCTCCAATCAGCCCCAGCATTTT.

This sequence joins TRBV12-3 or TRBV12-4 and TRBJ1-1; D not certain. This CDR3 comprises 12 residues. V lost 8 bases and J 0 bases, leaving 7 bases between the germline ends. CDR3 region: CASRSMNTEAFF. The CDR3 DNA is TGTGCCAGCCGATCGATGAACACTGAAGCTTTCTTT.